This T cell receptor (beta chain) was retrieved from a study of T cells in Graves' hyperthyroidism and ophthalmopathy. Germline loops: CDR1 SNHLY, CDR2 FYNNEI. CDR3 length: 13 residues. V gave up 1 base and J gave up 5 bases, with 8 bases separating them. The CDR3 regions of TCR beta were amplified from RNA transcripts. The study used the HTBI primer set for a first-round RT-PCR of the TCR CDR3. A single record per CDR3 protein comes from TCRdb applying MiXCR to the multiplex PCR reads. This sample yields 400,000 to 500,000 distinct CDR3 sequences, of which about an eighth are seen a single time; approximately 5.3% belongs to the top ten. Patients between 18 and 65 years old had hyperthyroidism, newly diagnosed and lasting under 2 months. Uncontrolled infections, other autoimmune diseases, pregnancy or lactation led to exclusion of patients. Thyroid ultrasound and orbital computed tomography, with clinical symptoms and serum thyroxine and TRAb, informed diagnoses.

The table lists this clonotype with many counts. Sequencing was done on a sample of blood. The chain joins TRBV2 to TRBJ1-2, with D perhaps TRBD1 (5 bases). The sequence was obtained from a woman younger than 35 with Graves' hyperthyroidism. The DNA for the CDR3 is TGTGCCAGCAGTGAAGACAGGCAGTATGGCTACACCTTC. This translates into CASSEDRQYGYTF.